This entry lists 16 T cell receptor beta chains sequenced from one sample in a study of shared clonotypes between healthy human individuals. Clones were sequenced by immunoSEQ multiplex PCR, and TCRdb holds only the in-frame ones, with some missing. The sample has millions of clones, 85% to 95% seen once. CD45RO-negative CD8 cells positively selected for CCR7 made up the naive population, which excluded terminally differentiated effector memory CD45RA+ cells. The sample comprised naive CD8+ T cells from PBMCs. The receptors were sampled from a man between 18 and 29 years old in good health. Some clones in this sample may be carry-over from other donors' samples.

The chain employs TRBV9 and TRBJ2-1; D may be TRBD1 (5 bases). The CDR3 contains 15 residues. The V and J ends lost 4 bases and 8 bases respectively, with 19 bases between them. CDR1 and CDR2 (germline): SGDLS, YYNGEE. CDR3 sequence reads: CASSPLQDVGHEQFF. CDR3 bases: TGTGCCAGCAGCCCCCTACAGGACGTAGGCCATGAGCAGTTCTTC.

The rearrangement uses TRBV30 and TRBJ2-1; the D is unclear. Germline CDR1 reads GTSNPN; CDR2 reads SVGIG (reference sequence). Between the trimmed V and J ends, which lost 3 bases and 2 bases, there was a span of 8 bases. The CDR3 extends over 13 amino acids. CDR3: CAWRSETYNEQFF. In nucleotides, the CDR3 is TGTGCCTGGAGGAGCGAGACCTACAATGAGCAGTTCTTC.

This sequence joins TRBV15 and TRBJ2-7; no definite D call. The V and J ends lost 5 bases and 6 bases respectively, with 8 bases between them. This CDR3 region has 11 residues. Germline CDR1 reads LNHNV; CDR2 reads YYDKDF (reference sequence). CDR3 region: CATSSRTEQYF. Written as DNA, the CDR3 is TGTGCCACCAGCTCTCGTACCGAGCAGTACTTC.

This clone was detected a few times. The same CDR3 arises from other DNA sequences in this sample as well. The CDR3 DNA reads TGTGCCAGCAGTTACGAGGGGACTGAAGCTTTCTTT. Protein: CASSYEGTEAFF. V usage is TRBV6-5 and J usage is TRBJ1-1; TRBD1 is a possible D gene (5 bases). V was shortened by 2 bases and J by 5 bases, with 6 bases between the two germline ends. The CDR3 runs 12 residues. In germline, CDR1 is MNHEY, CDR2 SVGAGI.

On this clone: In the same sample, other DNA sequences code for this CDR3. This chain links TRBV9 with TRBJ1-2, with D possibly matching TRBD1 (6 bases). Trimming cost V 3 bases and J 4 bases, with 10 bases left between them. The CDR3 loop spans 13 amino acids. CDR1 and CDR2 (germline): SGDLS, YYNGEE. DNA for the CDR3: TGTGCCAGCAGCGCAGGGACACCCTATGGCTACACCTTC. It is translated as CASSAGTPYGYTF. Full variable domain (missing parts from reference TRBV9 and TRBJ1-2): DSGVTQTPKHLITATGQRVTLRCSPRSGDLSVYWYQQSLDQGLQFLIQYYNGEERAKGNILERFSAQQFPDLHSELNLSSLELGDSALYFCASSAGTPYGYTFGSGTRLTVV.

This clone has just a few counts. The genes are TRBV7-9 and TRBJ2-2, with D possibly matching TRBD2 (5 bases). CDR3 length: 13 amino acids. Germline V CDR1 and CDR2: SEHNR, FQNEAQ (reference sequence). V shed 8 bases and J shed 4 bases, with 11 bases lying between them. Written as DNA, the CDR3 is TGTGCCAGCCCCGGGGTACGCACCGGGGAGCTGTTTTTT. Translation gives CASPGVRTGELFF.

CDR3 amino acids: CASSARITSTPKNIQYF. In DNA form, the CDR3 reads TGTGCCAGCAGCGCTCGGATTACATCTACCCCTAAAAACATTCAGTACTTC. The genes are TRBV5-6 and TRBJ2-4; D is undetermined. This CDR3 has 17 amino acids. Germline CDR1 reads SGHDT; CDR2 reads YYEEEE. V was cut by 4 bases and J by 4 bases, with 21 bases left in between.

This clone was counted between two and nine times. J is TRBJ1-2 and V is TRBV19; no reliable D call. Germline lookup yields CDR1 LNHDA and CDR2 SQIVND (reference sequence). The length of the CDR3 is 15 residues. Trimming pared 3 bases from V and 0 bases from J, leaving 11 bases between. CDR3 bases: TGTGCCAGTAGTATGGCTACGGGAACTAACTATGGCTACACCTTC. It encodes CASSMATGTNYGYTF.

V gene TRBV19 combines with J gene TRBJ2-1; 10 nucleotides agree with TRBD2. The V segment lost 5 bases and the J segment 1 base; nucleotides outside the gene matches: 8. The CDR3 has 17 amino acids. CDR1 LNHDA and CDR2 SQIVND come from the germline V gene (reference sequence). This CDR3 is CASSSSVAGGSYNEQFF. The CDR3, as DNA: TGTGCCAGTAGTTCCTCCGTAGCGGGAGGTTCCTACAATGAGCAGTTCTTC.

The CDR3 is CASSPPGSGGNTIYF. Here the CDR3 DNA reads TGTGCCAGCAGCCCCCCTGGGTCCGGTGGAAACACCATATATTTT. This sequence joins TRBV9 and TRBJ1-3; D remains unclear. From germline, CDR1 is SGDLS and CDR2 YYNGEE. This CDR3 comprises 15 residues. Trimming shortened V by 4 bases and J by 3 bases, and 14 bases separated the two germline ends.

This chain links TRBV27 with TRBJ2-7; 7 nucleotides line up with TRBD2. The end of the DNA fits TRBJ2-5 better, so the J call may be wrong. The CDR3 loop spans 12 amino acids. CDR1 is MNHEY, CDR2 SMNVEV, per germline (reference sequence). The CDR3 DNA is TGTGCCAGCAGCACGGGGGGAGAGACCCAGTACTTC. It translates to CASSTGGETQYF.

The chain uses TRBV11-2 and TRBJ2-1; TRBD1 aligns across 8 bases. Losses at the gene ends were 3 bases for V and 2 bases for J; bases not matched to a gene: 3. Germline CDR1 and CDR2: SGHAT and FQNNGV. The CDR3 extends over 15 amino acids. The CDR3 coding sequence is TGTGCCAGCAGCTTTCAGACAGGGGCCTACAATGAGCAGTTCTTC. This sequence encodes CASSFQTGAYNEQFF.

Here the CDR3 DNA reads TGTGCCAGCAGCTCCGGCCCATCGGATACGCAGTATTTT. It is translated as CASSSGPSDTQYF. The chain carries TRBV11-1 and TRBJ2-3; D ambiguous. The germline gives CDR1 SGHAT, CDR2 FQDESV (reference sequence). The CDR3 runs to 13 residues. Trimming left V 4 bases short and J 6 bases short, with 11 bases between.

J is TRBJ1-2 and V is TRBV27; D is unresolved. This CDR3 region has 15 residues. Germline V gene data show CDR1 as MNHEY and CDR2 as SMNVEV (reference sequence). The V end lost 8 bases, the J end lost 5 bases, and 21 bases lay between the germline ends. The CDR3 nucleotides read TGTGCCAGCTCACCGCGGTTGGGGAGTGGGTATGGCTACACCTTC. Amino acids: CASSPRLGSGYGYTF.

This clone was seen a handful of times. The chain is built from TRBV4-1 and TRBJ2-7, with 8 nucleotides matching TRBD1. Looked up from germline, CDR1 is MGHRA and CDR2 is YSYEKL. CDR3 size: 16 residues. Unmatched junction bases numbered 7, after V lost 1 base and J lost 2 bases. CDR3 nucleotide sequence: TGCGCCAGCAGCCAAGCGGGGCAGGGGGCGGCCTACGAGCAGTACTTC. Residues: CASSQAGQGAAYEQYF.

This clone was seen a single time. This chain uses TRBV7-8 with TRBJ2-5; 14 bases match TRBD2. V dropped 5 bases and J dropped 4; count of bases not matched to a gene: 6. The CDR3 totals 16 residues. Germline V gene data show CDR1 as SGHVS and CDR2 as FQNEAQ. The DNA of the CDR3 is TGTGCCAGCAGCCCCCGACTAGCGGGAGGGAGAGAGACCCAGTACTTC. Protein sequence: CASSPRLAGGRETQYF.